This T cell receptor beta chain was observed in a study of T cell repertoires in cytomegalovirus infection. Study at large: Peptides in the study included HLA-C-restricted and HLA-B-restricted CMV epitopes. Public TCR beta signature analysis indicated the presence of both CMV infection and matching HLA type.

This clonotype has a single count. Antigen: not known. General study findings and limits: Using cumulative public TCR beta family frequency, the authors identified those who carried CMV together with the relevant HLA. Clonotype analysis showed dominance of the ex vivo response by HLA-C-restricted CMV-specific TCR beta clonotypes.

TCRdb re-called the reads through MiXCR, storing one row per CDR3 protein. The sample holds tens of thousands of distinct CDR3 sequences, approximately 43% seen once. Germline CDR1 is MDHEN and CDR2 is SYDVKM. After removal of 5 bases from V and 8 bases from J, the junction contained 14 bases not matched to a gene. This CDR3 spans 17 amino acids. The sequence was collected from a human donor in good health (CMV status not recorded). Some clones in this sample may be carry-over from other donors' samples. The sample was CD8+ T cells from cultured PBMCs, taken from culture after CMV antigen stimulation. V usage is TRBV28 and J usage is TRBJ2-1; 11 positions match TRBD2. CDR3 sequence: CASSPTLAGAIGDEQFF. The CDR3 DNA reads TGTGCCAGCAGTCCCACACTAGCGGGAGCGATTGGCGATGAGCAGTTCTTC.